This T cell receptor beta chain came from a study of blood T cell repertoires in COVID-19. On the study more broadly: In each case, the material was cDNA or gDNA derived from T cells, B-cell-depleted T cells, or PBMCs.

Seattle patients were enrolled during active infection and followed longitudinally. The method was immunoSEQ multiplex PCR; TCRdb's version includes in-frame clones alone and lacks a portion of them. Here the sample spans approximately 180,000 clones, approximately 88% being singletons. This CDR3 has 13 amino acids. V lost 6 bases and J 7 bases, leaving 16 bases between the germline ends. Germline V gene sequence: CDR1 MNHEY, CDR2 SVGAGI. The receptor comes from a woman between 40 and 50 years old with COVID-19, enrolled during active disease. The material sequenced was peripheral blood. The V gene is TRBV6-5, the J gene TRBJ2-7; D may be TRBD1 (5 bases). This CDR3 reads CASSPNRLREQYF. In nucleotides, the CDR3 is TGTGCCAGCAGCCCGAACAGGCTTCGAGAGCAGTACTTC.